This T cell receptor beta chain was sequenced during a study of blood T cell repertoires in COVID-19. Germline CDR1 and CDR2: MNHEY and SMNVEV (reference sequence). Trimming took 7 bases from V and 0 from J; bases not matched to a gene: 6. The CDR3 is 15 residues long. Profiling relied on immunoSEQ multiplex PCR, and the TCRdb table lists in-frame clones only, not all of them. This table holds a few hundred thousand clones, about 89% found once. The specimen sequenced was peripheral blood. The TCR was taken from a woman in her fifties or sixties with acute or convalescent COVID-19. V usage is TRBV27 and J usage is TRBJ2-1; TRBD2 agrees at 7 bases. CDR3 amino acids: CASIGGRGSYNEQFF. CDR3 DNA sequence: TGTGCCAGCATTGGGGGGAGGGGCTCCTACAATGAGCAGTTCTTC.